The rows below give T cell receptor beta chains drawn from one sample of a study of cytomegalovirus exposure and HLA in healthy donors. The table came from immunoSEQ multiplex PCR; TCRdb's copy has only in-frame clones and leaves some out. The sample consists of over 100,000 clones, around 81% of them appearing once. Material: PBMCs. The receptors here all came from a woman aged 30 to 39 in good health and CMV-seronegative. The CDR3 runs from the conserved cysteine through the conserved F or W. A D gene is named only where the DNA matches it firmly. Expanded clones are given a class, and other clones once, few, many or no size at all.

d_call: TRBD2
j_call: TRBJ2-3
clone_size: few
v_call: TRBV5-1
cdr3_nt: TGCGCCAGCAGCTTGTTCGCGGGAGGGTCTACAGATACGCAGTATTTT
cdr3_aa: CASSLFAGGSTDTQYF

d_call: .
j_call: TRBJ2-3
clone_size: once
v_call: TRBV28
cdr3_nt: TGTGCCAGCACCCAGAATAGCTACACAGATACGCAGTATTTT
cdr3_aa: CASTQNSYTDTQYF

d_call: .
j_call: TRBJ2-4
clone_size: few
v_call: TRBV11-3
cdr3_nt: TGTGCCAGCAGCTCCCGGACAGAAAACATTCAGTACTTC
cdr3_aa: CASSSRTENIQYF

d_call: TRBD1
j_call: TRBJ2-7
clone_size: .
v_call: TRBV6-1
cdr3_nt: TGTGCCAGCAGTGAAGGGGACAGCTTCTACTACGAGCAGTACTTC
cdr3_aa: CASSEGDSFYYEQYF

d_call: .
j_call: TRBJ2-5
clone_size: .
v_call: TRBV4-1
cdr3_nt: TGCGCCAGCAGCCAGCACCGGACAGACCAAGAGACCCAGTACTTC
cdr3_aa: CASSQHRTDQETQYF

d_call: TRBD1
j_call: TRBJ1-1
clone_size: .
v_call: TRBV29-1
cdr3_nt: TGCACTGGACAGGGGGCTATGAACACTGAAGCTTTCTTT
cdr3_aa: CTGQGAMNTEAFF

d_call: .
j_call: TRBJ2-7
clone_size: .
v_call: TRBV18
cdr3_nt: TGTGCCAGCTCACCTGGACAGTCCTACGAGCAGTACTTC
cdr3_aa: CASSPGQSYEQYF

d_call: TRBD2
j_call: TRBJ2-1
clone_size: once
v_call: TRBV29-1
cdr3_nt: TGCAGCGTTGAGGCTAGCGGGACCCCGAGGGAGCAGTTCTTC
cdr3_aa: CSVEASGTPREQFF

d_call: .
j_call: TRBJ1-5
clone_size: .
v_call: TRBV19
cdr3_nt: TGTGCCAGTAGTGCCCTCGACAGCCTAGGCGATCAGCCCCAGCATTTT
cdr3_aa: CASSALDSLGDQPQHF

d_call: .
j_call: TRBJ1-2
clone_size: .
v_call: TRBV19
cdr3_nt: TGTGCCAGTAGTTCCGGGGATACGACCGGTCTTTATGGCTACACCTTC
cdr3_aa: CASSSGDTTGLYGYTF

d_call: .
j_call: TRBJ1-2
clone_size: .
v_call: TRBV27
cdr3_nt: TGTGCCAGCAGTTTTGACAGCCACTATGGCTACACCTTC
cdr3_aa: CASSFDSHYGYTF

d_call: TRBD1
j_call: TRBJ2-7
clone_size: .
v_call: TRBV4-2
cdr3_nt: TGTGCCAGCAGCCAAGGGCAGGACAGGGACCACAACGAGCAGTACTTC
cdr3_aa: CASSQGQDRDHNEQYF

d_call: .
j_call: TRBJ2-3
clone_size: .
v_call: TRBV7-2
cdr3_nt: TGTGCCAGCAGACAAGACAGGAGCACAGATACGCAGTATTTT
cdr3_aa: CASRQDRSTDTQYF

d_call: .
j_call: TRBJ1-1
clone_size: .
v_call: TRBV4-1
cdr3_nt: TGCGCCAGCAGCCGGCAGAACACTGAAGCTTTCTTT
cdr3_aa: CASSRQNTEAFF

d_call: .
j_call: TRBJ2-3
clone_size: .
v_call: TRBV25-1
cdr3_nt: TGTGCCAGCAGCCTAATAAGTCCAGGGGGCACAGATACGCAGTATTTT
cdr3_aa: CASSLISPGGTDTQYF

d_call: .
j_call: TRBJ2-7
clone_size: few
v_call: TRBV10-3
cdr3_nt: TGTGCCATCAGTGAGTCAGAGACACTGGGCGAGCAGTACTTC
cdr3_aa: CAISESETLGEQYF

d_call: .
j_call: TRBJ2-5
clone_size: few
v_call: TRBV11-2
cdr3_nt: TGTGCCAGCAGCTTAGTCGACAGTCAACCGGTCGGGACCCAGTACTTC
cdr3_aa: CASSLVDSQPVGTQYF

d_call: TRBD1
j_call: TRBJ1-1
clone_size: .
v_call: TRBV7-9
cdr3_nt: TGTGCCAGCAGCCCGGACAGGGGGGACACTGAAGCTTTCTTT
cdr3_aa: CASSPDRGDTEAFF

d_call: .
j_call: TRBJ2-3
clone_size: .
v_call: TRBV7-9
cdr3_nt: TGTGCCAGCAGCTCTAGCGCCTTCACAGATACGCAGTATTTT
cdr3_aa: CASSSSAFTDTQYF

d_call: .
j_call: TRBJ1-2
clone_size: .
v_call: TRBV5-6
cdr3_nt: TGTGCCAGCCTCCGTGGCAAAACCTATGGCTACACCTTC
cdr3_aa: CASLRGKTYGYTF

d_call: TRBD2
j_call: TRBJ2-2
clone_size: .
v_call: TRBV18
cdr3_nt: TGTGCCAGCTCACCGCAAGGACTAGTTAGCGCGGCCGGGGAGCTGTTTTTT
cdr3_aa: CASSPQGLVSAAGELFF

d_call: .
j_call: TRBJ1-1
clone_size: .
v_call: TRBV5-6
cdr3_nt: TGTGCCAGCAGCTTGGTGGGCAGGGAGAACACTGAAGCTTTCTTT
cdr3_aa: CASSLVGRENTEAFF

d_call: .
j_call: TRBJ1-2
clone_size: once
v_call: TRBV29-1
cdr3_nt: TGCAGCGTTGGCGGGGGACCTAACTATGGCTACACCTTC
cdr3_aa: CSVGGGPNYGYTF

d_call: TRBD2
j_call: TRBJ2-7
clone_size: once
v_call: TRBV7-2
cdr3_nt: TGTGCCAGCAGCCTCCGGACTAGCGGGAGGTGGAGGCAGTACTTC
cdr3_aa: CASSLRTSGRWRQYF

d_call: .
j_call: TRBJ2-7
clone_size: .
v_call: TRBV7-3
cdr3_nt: TGTGCCAGCAGCTTAACCCAGGGTGGTGAGCAGTACTTC
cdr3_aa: CASSLTQGGEQYF

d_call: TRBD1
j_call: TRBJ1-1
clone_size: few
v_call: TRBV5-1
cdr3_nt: TGCGCCAGCAGCTCAGGACAGGGGACGAACACTGAAGCTTTCTTT
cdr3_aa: CASSSGQGTNTEAFF

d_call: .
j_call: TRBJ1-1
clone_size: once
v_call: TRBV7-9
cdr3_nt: TGTTCCAGCAGCTTAGCGTTGGGCAAATCCACTGAAGCTTTCTTT
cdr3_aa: CSSSLALGKSTEAFF

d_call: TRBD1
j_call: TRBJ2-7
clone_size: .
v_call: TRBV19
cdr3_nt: TGTGCCGGACAGGGAGTGTACGAGCAGTACTTC
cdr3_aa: CAGQGVYEQYF

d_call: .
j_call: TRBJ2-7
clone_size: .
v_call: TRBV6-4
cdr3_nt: TGTGCCAGCTTCTCCGGGACATACCCCTACGAGCAGTACTTC
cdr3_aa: CASFSGTYPYEQYF

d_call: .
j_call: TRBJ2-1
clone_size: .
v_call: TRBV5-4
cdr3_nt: TGTGCCAGCAGCTTCCCTCTCTCCTACAATGAGCAGTTCTTC
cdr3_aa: CASSFPLSYNEQFF

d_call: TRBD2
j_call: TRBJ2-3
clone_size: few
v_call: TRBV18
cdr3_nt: TGTGCCAGCTCAAAAGCGGGAGTGACAGATACGCAGTATTTT
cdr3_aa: CASSKAGVTDTQYF

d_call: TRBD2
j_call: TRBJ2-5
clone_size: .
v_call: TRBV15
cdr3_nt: TGTGCCACCAGCAGAGTTAGCGGGAGGGCAGGGGAAGAGACCCAGTACTTC
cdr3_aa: CATSRVSGRAGEETQYF

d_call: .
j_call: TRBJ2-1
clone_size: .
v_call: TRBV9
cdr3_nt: TGTGCCAGCAGCTCGAGGAATGAGCAGTTCTTC
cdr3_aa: CASSSRNEQFF

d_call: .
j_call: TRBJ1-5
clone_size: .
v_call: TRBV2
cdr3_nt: TGTGCCAGCAGCCCCTATCAGGGCAATCAGCCCCAGCATTTT
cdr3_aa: CASSPYQGNQPQHF

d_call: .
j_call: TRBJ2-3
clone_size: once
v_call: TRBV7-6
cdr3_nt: TGTGCCAGCAGCTTACCGGACAGAATCCGAGGGGATACGCAGTATTTT
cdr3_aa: CASSLPDRIRGDTQYF

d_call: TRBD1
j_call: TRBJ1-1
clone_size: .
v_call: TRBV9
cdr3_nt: TGTGCCAGCAGGAGCTTGACAGGGGACACTGAAGCTTTCTTT
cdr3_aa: CASRSLTGDTEAFF

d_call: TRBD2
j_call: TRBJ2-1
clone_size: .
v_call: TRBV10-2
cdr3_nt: TGCGCCAGCAGCCTGGGACTAAACAATGAGCAGTTCTTC
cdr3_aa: CASSLGLNNEQFF

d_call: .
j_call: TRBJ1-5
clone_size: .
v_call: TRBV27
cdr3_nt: TGTGCCAGCAGTTTATCTCAGGGGTTGGGTCAGCCCCAGCATTTT
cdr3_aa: CASSLSQGLGQPQHF

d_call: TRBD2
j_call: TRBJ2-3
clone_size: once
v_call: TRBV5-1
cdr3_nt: TGCGCCAGCAGGCGAGGCGGGAGCGGAGATACGCAGTATTTT
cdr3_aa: CASRRGGSGDTQYF

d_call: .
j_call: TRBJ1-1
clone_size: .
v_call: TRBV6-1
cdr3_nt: TGTGCCAGCAGACCCCGTCTGGGGCGGAACACTGAAGCTTTCTTT
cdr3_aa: CASRPRLGRNTEAFF

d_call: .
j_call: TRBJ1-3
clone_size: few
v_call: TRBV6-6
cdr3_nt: TGTGCCAGCAGTTCCAGGGTCAGCTCTGGAAACACCATATATTTT
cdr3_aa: CASSSRVSSGNTIYF

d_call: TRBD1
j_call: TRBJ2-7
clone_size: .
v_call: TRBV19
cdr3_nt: TGTGCCAGTAGCAGAACCGGGACAGCTTTATCCTACGAGCAGTACTTC
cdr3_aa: CASSRTGTALSYEQYF